Reported below is one T cell receptor (beta chain). This entry is derived from a study of T cell changes during pregnancy in multiple sclerosis. Assay used: immunoSEQ multiplex PCR; TCRdb lists only in-frame clones, some missing. The table has fewer than 35,000 clones, under 95% seen once. Sequenced material: CD4+ T cells from peripheral blood mononuclear cells, taken after pregnancy. This receptor was identified in a female donor with multiple sclerosis, enrolled in a pregnancy study.

The CDR3 sequence is CASSRKAGNPYEQYF. The CDR3 DNA is TGTGCCAGCAGCCGGAAGGCAGGGAATCCCTACGAGCAGTACTTC. The V call is TRBV14, the J call TRBJ2-7, with a weak D call TRBD1 (5 bases). The CDR3 has 15 residues. Trimming shortened V by 4 bases and J by 2 bases, and 15 bases separated the two germline ends. CDR1 is SGHDN and CDR2 is FVKESK in the germline V gene.